This T cell receptor (beta chain) came from a study of regulatory T cells in long-lasting Graves disease. Study conclusions and caveats: Public clonotype sharing was higher in persistent than newly diagnosed patients.

Time point meaning: persistent/refractory GD, antithyroid drugs over 5 years with positive TRAb. Isolated PBMC RNA provided the starting material for the TCR library. Germline values: CDR1 MDHEN, CDR2 SYDVKM. With V trimmed by 5 bases and J by 3 bases, 6 bases remained unmatched. This CDR3 is 15 amino acids long. This clonotype was detected ten times or more. Its antigen is undetermined. Arm-PCR with iRepertoire HTBI primers amplified the CDR3 regions for these TCR beta libraries. TCRdb analysed the multiplex PCR reads with MiXCR anew, one entry per CDR3 protein. The sample lists roughly 700,000 distinct CDR3 sequences, approximately 29% occurring once.

The chain couples TRBV28 to TRBJ1-4, with 7 bases fitting TRBD1. This specimen was peripheral blood mononuclear cells (PBMCs), taken when the disease was refractory, from a patient treated with antithyroid drugs. This TCR derives from a female donor with Graves disease. The CDR3 DNA sequence: TGTGCCAGCAGTCGGACAGGAGCCTCTAATGAAAAACTGTTTTTT. It is translated as CASSRTGASNEKLFF.